Listed below are T cell receptor beta chains from one sample, sequenced in a study of OX40 agonist ivuxolimab in advanced cancers. Some clones are missing from TCRdb's copy, which holds only in-frame ones; the method was immunoSEQ multiplex PCR. The sample contains approximately 32,000 clones, roughly 84% of which appear only once. The sample was CD4+ or CD8+ T cells sorted from blood, taken in a trial of the OX40 agonist ivuxolimab. The receptors here all came from an adult with an advanced solid tumor such as melanoma, head and neck, liver or kidney cancer. Each CDR3 is given with its conserved first and last residue. A D gene is named only where the DNA matches it firmly. Clone size is given for some rows only: seen once, a few or many times, or a class if the clone is expanded.

TRBD2 TRBJ2-5 NA TRBV14 TGTGCCAGCAGCCCCCTACCGGGACTAGCGGTTACTTTCGGGGAGACCCAGTACTTC CASSPLPGLAVTFGETQYF
TRBD2 TRBJ2-3 few TRBV4-2 TGTGCCAGCAGCCATTCTACTAGCGGGGCTAGGGATACGCAGTATTTT CASSHSTSGARDTQYF
TRBD2 TRBJ2-1 NA TRBV11-2 TGTGCCAGCAGCTTGGGACTAGCGGAATACAATGAGCAGTTCTTC CASSLGLAEYNEQFF
NA TRBJ2-1 NA TRBV6-6 TGTGCCAGCAGTTATGGGGGGCCCAACAAGAACGGGCAGTTCTTC CASSYGGPNKNGQFF
TRBD2 TRBJ2-3 NA TRBV10-3 TGTGCCATCAGGGGACTAGCTAGCACAGATACGCAGTATTTT CAIRGLASTDTQYF
NA TRBJ2-3 NA TRBV9 TGTGCCAGCACGGAGGAGGGGGACACAGATACGCAGTATTTT CASTEEGDTDTQYF
TRBD2 TRBJ2-1 NA TRBV9 TGTGCCAGCAGCCCACCCAGCGGGAGGCGCTACAATGAGCAGTTCTTC CASSPPSGRRYNEQFF
TRBD2 TRBJ2-7 NA TRBV4-1 TGCGCCAGCAGCCATCTAGCGGGAGGAAACGAGCAGTACTTC CASSHLAGGNEQYF
TRBD1 TRBJ2-7 NA TRBV4-1 TGCGCCAGCAGCCGACAGGGATCCTACGAGCAGTACTTC CASSRQGSYEQYF
TRBD2 TRBJ2-5 NA TRBV5-1 TGCGCCAGCAGCTCGTTATTGGGGGGGACCGGCGGAGGGGAGACCCAGTACTTC CASSSLLGGTGGGETQYF
NA TRBJ1-4 NA TRBV6-4 TGTGCCAGCAGCCCCCCGGACAGTTTCCGGCGGTCTAATGAAAAACTGTTTTTT CASSPPDSFRRSNEKLFF
NA TRBJ2-5 once TRBV28 TGTGCCAGCAGTTTCCCATGGACTTCAATATCCCAAGAGACCCAGTACTTC CASSFPWTSISQETQYF
TRBD2 TRBJ2-1 NA TRBV28 TGTGCCAGCAGTTTCCTCGCGGGAGGGTCTAGTGAGCAGTTCTTC CASSFLAGGSSEQFF
NA TRBJ1-1 NA TRBV27 TGTGCCAGCAGTTTAGGGTACGGGTCAGAAAACACTGAAGCTTTCTTT CASSLGYGSENTEAFF
NA TRBJ2-3 NA TRBV6-1 TGTGCCAGCAGTGCTTCCCCAGATACGCAGTATTTT CASSASPDTQYF
TRBD2 TRBJ2-1 NA TRBV2 TGTGCCAGCAGTCTGCTACTAGCGGGGGGGCGCAATGAGCAGTTCTTC CASSLLLAGGRNEQFF
TRBD1 TRBJ2-7 NA TRBV4-1 TGCGCCAGCAGCCAACTCCGGGACAGGGTAAATCACGAGCAGTACTTC CASSQLRDRVNHEQYF
NA TRBJ1-3 NA TRBV30 TGTGCCTGGAGTGTCTGGGGGAACTCTGGAAACACCATATATTTT CAWSVWGNSGNTIYF
NA TRBJ1-2 few TRBV6-5 TGTGCCAGCAGTTACGGCCGAAACTATGGCTACACCTTC CASSYGRNYGYTF
TRBD1 TRBJ2-3 NA TRBV19 TGTGCCAGTACAGCGAGCCGGGACAGTAGCACAGATACGCAGTATTTT CASTASRDSSTDTQYF
NA TRBJ1-2 NA TRBV28 TGTGCCAGCAGTTTGGCTTGGGACACTGGCTATGGCTACACCTTC CASSLAWDTGYGYTF
TRBD1 TRBJ2-1 NA TRBV6-1 TGTGCCAGCAGTGTTACAGGGGGTCAAAATGAGCAGTTCTTC CASSVTGGQNEQFF
NA TRBJ2-3 NA TRBV6-6 TGTGCCAGCAGTAGGGGAGGTGCAGATACGCAGTATTTT CASSRGGADTQYF
TRBD1 TRBJ2-7 NA TRBV10-3 TGTGCCATAAGGACAGGGGCCTACGAGCAGTACTTC CAIRTGAYEQYF